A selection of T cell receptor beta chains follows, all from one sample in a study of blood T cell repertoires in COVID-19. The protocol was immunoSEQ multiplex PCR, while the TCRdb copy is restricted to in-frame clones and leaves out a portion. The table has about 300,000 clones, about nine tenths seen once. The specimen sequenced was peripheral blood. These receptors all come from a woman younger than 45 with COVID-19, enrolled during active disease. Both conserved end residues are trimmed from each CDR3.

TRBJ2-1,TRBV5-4,ASSPPGTSGSRQF
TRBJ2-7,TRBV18,ASSPARTGRDEQY
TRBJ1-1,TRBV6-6,ASSPRRVDPEAF
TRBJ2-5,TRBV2,ASSGTEETQY
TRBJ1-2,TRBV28,ASSLGQGAYGYT
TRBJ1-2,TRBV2,ASRDRGIANYGYT
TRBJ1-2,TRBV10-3,AISPGTGVDGYT
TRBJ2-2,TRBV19,ASSTRQGINTGELF
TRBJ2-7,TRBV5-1,ASSSGQDPYEQY
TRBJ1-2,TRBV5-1,ASSSRTGDNYGYT
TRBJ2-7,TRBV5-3,ARSLVWTHEQY
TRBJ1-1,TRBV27,ASSTGQNTEAF
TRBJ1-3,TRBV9,ASSGSLPGAIGNTIY
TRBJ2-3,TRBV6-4,ASLRDSPLADTQY
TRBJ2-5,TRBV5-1,ASSLYPLGGGETQY
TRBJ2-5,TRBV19,ASSILESGQETQY
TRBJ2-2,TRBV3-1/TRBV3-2,ASSQEAGGANTGELF
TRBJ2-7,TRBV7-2,ASSSSGTSSYEQY
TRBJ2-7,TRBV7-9,ASSTIWTLSSYEQY
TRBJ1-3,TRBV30,AWAGGGNTIY
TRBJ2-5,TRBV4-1,ASSLNSGTSGQETQY
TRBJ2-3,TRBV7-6,ASSLAQRFTDTQY
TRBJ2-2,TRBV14,ASSQDRANTGELF
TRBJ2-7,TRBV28,ASSLTGISYEQY
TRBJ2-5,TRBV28,ASSLGIGQETQY
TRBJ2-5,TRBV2,ASHRGKTQY
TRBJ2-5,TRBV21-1,ASSKYNTFGETQY
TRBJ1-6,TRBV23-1,ASSQRCPTRNSPLH
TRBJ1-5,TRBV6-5,ASSYSGRGQPQH
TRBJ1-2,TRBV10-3,AITNRGEAGYT
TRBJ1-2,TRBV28,ASSLAPGTGTIYGYT
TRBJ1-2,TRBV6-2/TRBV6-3,ASSLTGQGTNYGYT
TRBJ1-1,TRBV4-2,ASSSYRGANTEAF
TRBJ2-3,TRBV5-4,ASSPLAGGGDTQY
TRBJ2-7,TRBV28,ASSSGLLYEQY
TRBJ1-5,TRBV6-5,ASRAERNQPQH
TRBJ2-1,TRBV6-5,ASSLRGGGYEQF
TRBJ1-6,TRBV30,AWSTGQPDSPLH
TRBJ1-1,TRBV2,ASRGGEDRGTEAF
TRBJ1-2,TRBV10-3,ASLQGAGYGYT
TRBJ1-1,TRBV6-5,ASSYSTPETTTEAF
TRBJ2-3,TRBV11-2,ASSRHLVDTQY
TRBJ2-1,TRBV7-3,ASSLGTTLSYNEQF
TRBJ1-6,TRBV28,ASSLAGGDNSPLH
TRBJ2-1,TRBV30,AWSVVSGRGEQF
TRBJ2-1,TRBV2,ASSPKAVSYNEQF
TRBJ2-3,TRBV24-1,ATSDLRDRDVSSTDTQY
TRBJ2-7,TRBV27,ASSLGGQAYEQY
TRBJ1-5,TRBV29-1,SVIEQGVDQPQH
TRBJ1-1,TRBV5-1,ASHTGGRGTEAF
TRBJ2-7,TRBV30,AWSPMGRGEQY
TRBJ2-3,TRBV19,ASSILGRGLSTDTQY
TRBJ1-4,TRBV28,ASSLSLARTGNEKLF
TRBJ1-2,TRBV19,ASSIGGVRSGYT